These T cell receptor beta chains were read from a single sample in a study of monozygotic twins with inflammatory bowel disease. TCRdb derives one entry per CDR3 protein from the 5' RACE reads, leaving out DNA. The sample table includes about 210,000 distinct CDR3 sequences. Source material: blood. The receptor source for this set is a human donor with ulcerative colitis or Crohn's disease, or a healthy co-twin of an affected twin (not recorded which). Each CDR3 is given with its conserved first and last residue.

TRBV6-5,TRBJ1-2,CASSYSGGYGYTF
TRBV3-1,TRBJ1-5,CASSRTDGNQPQHF
TRBV4-1,TRBJ2-5,CASSQLRGGMETQYF
TRBV12-3/TRBV12-4,TRBJ2-7,CASSLGWEYEQYF
TRBV20-1,TRBJ2-1,CSAGRTGGYNEQFF
TRBV15,TRBJ2-7,CATSREGPPRYEQYF
TRBV20-1,TRBJ2-7,CSANAPGLAGPTYEQYF
TRBV7-3,TRBJ2-2,CASKTSPGTGELFF
TRBV12-3/TRBV12-4,TRBJ2-1,CASSFRAVPNNEQFF
TRBV6-5,TRBJ2-3,CASSYGGTDTQYF
TRBV5-1,TRBJ2-7,CASRGSFYEQYF
TRBV6-5,TRBJ1-2,CASSYALGRLSGYTF
TRBV5-1,TRBJ1-5,CASSFDQGGQPQHF
TRBV12-3/TRBV12-4,TRBJ2-3,CASSLETGTTDTQYF
TRBV9,TRBJ2-5,CASSVGSGVKETQYF
TRBV5-5,TRBJ2-5,CASSLRLASETQYF
TRBV7-2,TRBJ2-1,CASSLGLNPTEGDNEQFF
TRBV5-1,TRBJ2-7,CASSWGFRGSYEQYF
TRBV29-1,TRBJ2-1,CSVETVSSYNEQFF
TRBV7-2,TRBJ2-1,CASSSGGTSVYNEQFF
TRBV20-1,TRBJ2-3,CSARPPDGTDTQYF
TRBV12-3/TRBV12-4,TRBJ2-5,CASSAAGHSPTQYF
TRBV2,TRBJ1-6,CASSKGPPAAGRASLHF
TRBV4-2,TRBJ2-3,CASRTSGGTDTQYF
TRBV5-1,TRBJ2-5,CASRTRGQETQYF
TRBV29-1,TRBJ2-7,CSVTGGGEQYF
TRBV9,TRBJ1-2,CASSVATDGDNYGYTF
TRBV11-2,TRBJ2-3,CASSFRLAGGRADTQYF
TRBV20-1,TRBJ1-4,CSAPDSFFNEKLFF
TRBV9,TRBJ2-5,CASSTPGRDSHQETQYF
TRBV2,TRBJ2-2,CASSGQGVGNTGELFF
TRBV2,TRBJ2-1,CASSEGHPREFF
TRBV18,TRBJ2-2,CASSPRQVTNTGELFF
TRBV5-4,TRBJ1-1,CASSPRTGFTEAFF
TRBV25-1,TRBJ1-2,CASSGRDSGYGYTF
TRBV12-5,TRBJ2-7,CASGHRDTSYEQYF
TRBV6-1,TRBJ2-6,CASRGVYSGANVLTF